This TCR beta chain was identified in a study of blood T cells in healthy people across ages. The use of a sample-barcoded 5' primer and a J-beta primer mix characterized a second PCR of about 6 to 12 cycles. TCRdb reanalysed the 5' RACE reads using MiXCR and keeps one entry per CDR3 protein. The sample has about 800,000 distinct CDR3 sequences, 25% seen once; the top ten hold more than 3%. This clonotype came up a few times. The CDR3 runs to 14 residues. The V end was cut by 4 bases, the J end by 5 bases, with 15 bases between. From germline, CDR1 is SGDLS and CDR2 YYNGEE. These data were also filed under a second study, of T cells of mothers and their children.

Sequencing input: blood. The chain has TRBV9 and TRBJ2-5; tentative D call: TRBD2 (6 bases). The receptor's source is a boy between 10 and 17 years old in good health. The CDR3 protein is CASSPRTTWETQYF. The CDR3 DNA reads TGTGCCAGCAGCCCCCGGACTACGTGGGAGACCCAGTACTTC.